This TCR beta chain originates from a study of blood T cell repertoires in COVID-19. Some clones are missing from TCRdb's copy, which holds only in-frame ones; the method was immunoSEQ multiplex PCR. Among fewer than 250,000 clones, about 86% were seen once, and the ten largest hold roughly 3.8%. This receptor was identified in a woman aged 40 to 49 with acute COVID-19. Sequenced material: PBMCs or T cells enriched from blood (not recorded which).

In DNA, the CDR3 is TGTGCCAGCAGTGATAGCGGGGGGAGCGCCTACGAGCAGTACTTC. This codes for CASSDSGGSAYEQYF. The chain joins TRBV7-2 to TRBJ2-7, with 10 nucleotides matching TRBD2. Germline CDR1 is SGHTA and CDR2 is FQGNSA. Trimming removed 6 bases from V and 2 bases from J; junction bases left unmatched: 7. The CDR3 contains 15 residues. The entire variable domain, with the rest obtained from reference TRBV7-2 and TRBJ2-7, is as follows: GAGVSQSPSNKVTEKGKDVELRCDPISGHTALYWYRQSLGQGLEFLIYFQGNSAPDKSGLPSDRFSAERTGGSVSTLTIQRTQQEDSAVYLCASSDSGGSAYEQYFGPGTRLTVT.